A single sample is the source of the 14 T cell receptor beta chains below, sequenced in a study of blood T cell repertoires in COVID-19. Assay used: immunoSEQ multiplex PCR; TCRdb lists only in-frame clones, some missing. This sample has fewer than 130,000 clones, with 85% found just once. Sequenced sample: peripheral blood. These receptors were collected from a human donor in a cohort sampled during active COVID-19.

The J gene is TRBJ2-1, the V gene TRBV6-5; 10 bases match TRBD2. The CDR3 has 14 residues. J gave up 8 bases and V 8 bases, and 9 bases lay outside the gene matches. CDR1 MNHEY and CDR2 SVGAGI come from the germline V gene. The CDR3: CASSEREGLYEQFF. The CDR3 DNA is TGTGCCAGCTCGGAGCGGGAGGGCCTCTATGAGCAGTTCTTC.

The V call is TRBV7-1, the J call TRBJ2-3, with 11 bases identical to TRBD2. TRBV7-1 is placed among ORFs of uncertain function. The V and J ends lost 3 bases and 1 base, in that order; junction bases with no gene match: 27. The CDR3 length is 24 residues. The CDR3 protein is CASSSIAGLAGGYNPPSGTDTQYF. For the CDR3, the DNA is TGTGCCAGCAGCTCCATCGCGGGGCTAGCGGGGGGCTATAATCCCCCTTCGGGCACAGATACGCAGTATTTT.

This clone was observed once. The chain employs TRBV5-6 and TRBJ2-3, with 7 positions matching TRBD2. The CDR3 covers 16 residues. CDR1 and CDR2 from the germline V gene are SGHDT and YYEEEE. The junction had 7 bases not matched to a gene; V was cut back by 0 bases and J by 3 bases. This CDR3 reads CASSLEGRGRTDTQYF. CDR3 bases: TGTGCCAGCAGCTTGGAGGGGAGGGGACGGACAGATACGCAGTATTTT.

The gene calls are TRBV5-4 and TRBJ2-2, with TRBD2 identical over 12 bases. CDR1 and CDR2 from the germline V gene are SGHNT and YYREEE (reference sequence). V shed 4 bases, J shed 6 bases, and the junction held 10 bases outside the gene matches. This CDR3 is 17 amino acids long. As DNA, the CDR3 is TGTGCCAGCAGCGCATACCTAGCGGGGGGGCAGGCCGGGGAGCTGTTTTTT. It specifies CASSAYLAGGQAGELFF.

In this sample, this clone turned up once. This chain links TRBV15 with TRBJ2-7, with D possibly TRBD2 on 5 matching bases. Germline CDR1 LNHNV, CDR2 YYDKDF (reference sequence). The V end lost 0 bases, the J end lost 6 bases, and 12 bases lay between the germline ends. This CDR3 comprises 14 residues. The DNA of the CDR3 is TGTGCCACCAGCAGAGACGTGACGGGGATCGAGCAGTACTTC. Its protein product is CATSRDVTGIEQYF.

The chain is built from TRBV12-2 and TRBJ1-5; TRBD1, as called in the table, went unchecked against the DNA. TRBV12-2 corresponds to a pseudogene. The CDR3 extends over 17 amino acids. CDR3 residues: CASRLEDRAYSNQPQHF. Here the CDR3 DNA reads TGTGCAAGTCGCTTAGAGGACAGGGCCTATAGCAATCAGCCCCAGCATTTT.

The rearrangement uses TRBV6-5 and TRBJ1-2; TRBD1 is a possible D gene (6 bases). Between the trimmed V and J ends, which lost 8 bases and 1 base, there was a span of 11 bases. There are 13 residues in the CDR3. CDR1 and CDR2 (germline): MNHEY, SVGAGI. The CDR3 DNA reads TGTGCCAGCGACCAGGGGTATAACTATGGCTACACCTTC. Protein sequence: CASDQGYNYGYTF.

The chain couples TRBV19 to TRBJ1-1; D gene uncertain. CDR1 and CDR2 from the germline V gene are LNHDA and SQIVND (reference sequence). V lost 2 bases and J 6 bases, leaving 16 bases between the germline ends. The CDR3 has 15 residues. CDR3 loop: CASSIWRAPRAEAFF. In nucleotides, the CDR3 is TGTGCCAGTAGTATATGGAGGGCCCCGAGGGCTGAAGCTTTCTTT.

The chain recombines TRBV18 with TRBJ2-7; maybe TRBD2 (5 bases). This CDR3 has 13 amino acids. CDR1 and CDR2 (germline): KGHSH, LQKENI. V lost 4 bases and J lost 6, with 13 bases in between. CDR3 nucleotide sequence: TGTGCCAGCTCACGTCGGGATCTAGGCGAGCAGTACTTC. Residues: CASSRRDLGEQYF.

This rearrangement joins TRBV5-1 to TRBJ1-4; D gene unclear. The CDR3 consists of 15 residues. CDR1 and CDR2 (germline): SGHRS, YFSETQ. With 1 base removed from V and 5 bases from J, the gap between germline ends came to 12 bases. The CDR3, as DNA: TGCGCCAGCAGCTTGATGGCACAGAAGAATGAAAAACTGTTTTTT. Residues: CASSLMAQKNEKLFF.

V gene TRBV3-1 (or the pseudogene TRBV3-2) combines with J gene TRBJ1-2, with D perhaps matching TRBD1 (5 bases). This CDR3 is 14 amino acids long. Germline-derived CDR1 and CDR2 are LGHDT and YNNKEL (reference sequence). Trimming removed 5 bases from V and 5 bases from J, with 15 bases in between. The CDR3 bases are TGTGCCAGCAGCGCCTTCAGGGATGGGTATGGCTACACCTTC. Protein product: CASSAFRDGYGYTF.

The chain combines TRBV2 with TRBJ2-1, with 9 bases that match TRBD2. The CDR3 has 22 amino acids. Trimming took 3 bases from V and 3 from J; bases not matched to a gene: 24. Germline assignment: CDR1 SNHLY and CDR2 FYNNEI. The CDR3 region is CASSDRTPTKTRLADRYNEQFF. CDR3 sequence (DNA): TGTGCCAGCAGTGATCGAACACCGACTAAGACCCGACTAGCGGATCGCTACAATGAGCAGTTCTTC.

To note about this clone: Other DNA sequences of this sample code for an identical CDR3. The rearrangement uses TRBV27 and TRBJ1-1; 7 bases align to TRBD1. The CDR3 is 14 residues long. Germline-derived CDR1 and CDR2 are MNHEY and SMNVEV (reference sequence). The junction had 2 bases not matched to a gene; V was cut back by 3 bases and J by 1 base. CDR3 nucleotides: TGTGCCAGCAGTTTCGGGACAGCGAACACTGAAGCTTTCTTT. Translated: CASSFGTANTEAFF.

The rearrangement uses TRBV5-1 and TRBJ1-1; D is undetermined. This CDR3 spans 13 amino acids. The germline CDR1 and CDR2 sequences are SGHRS and YFSETQ. Trimming took 7 bases from V and 3 from J, leaving 13 bases between them. Here the CDR3 reads CASAVKLDTEAFF. The CDR3 DNA follows: TGCGCCAGCGCGGTGAAGTTGGACACTGAAGCTTTCTTT.